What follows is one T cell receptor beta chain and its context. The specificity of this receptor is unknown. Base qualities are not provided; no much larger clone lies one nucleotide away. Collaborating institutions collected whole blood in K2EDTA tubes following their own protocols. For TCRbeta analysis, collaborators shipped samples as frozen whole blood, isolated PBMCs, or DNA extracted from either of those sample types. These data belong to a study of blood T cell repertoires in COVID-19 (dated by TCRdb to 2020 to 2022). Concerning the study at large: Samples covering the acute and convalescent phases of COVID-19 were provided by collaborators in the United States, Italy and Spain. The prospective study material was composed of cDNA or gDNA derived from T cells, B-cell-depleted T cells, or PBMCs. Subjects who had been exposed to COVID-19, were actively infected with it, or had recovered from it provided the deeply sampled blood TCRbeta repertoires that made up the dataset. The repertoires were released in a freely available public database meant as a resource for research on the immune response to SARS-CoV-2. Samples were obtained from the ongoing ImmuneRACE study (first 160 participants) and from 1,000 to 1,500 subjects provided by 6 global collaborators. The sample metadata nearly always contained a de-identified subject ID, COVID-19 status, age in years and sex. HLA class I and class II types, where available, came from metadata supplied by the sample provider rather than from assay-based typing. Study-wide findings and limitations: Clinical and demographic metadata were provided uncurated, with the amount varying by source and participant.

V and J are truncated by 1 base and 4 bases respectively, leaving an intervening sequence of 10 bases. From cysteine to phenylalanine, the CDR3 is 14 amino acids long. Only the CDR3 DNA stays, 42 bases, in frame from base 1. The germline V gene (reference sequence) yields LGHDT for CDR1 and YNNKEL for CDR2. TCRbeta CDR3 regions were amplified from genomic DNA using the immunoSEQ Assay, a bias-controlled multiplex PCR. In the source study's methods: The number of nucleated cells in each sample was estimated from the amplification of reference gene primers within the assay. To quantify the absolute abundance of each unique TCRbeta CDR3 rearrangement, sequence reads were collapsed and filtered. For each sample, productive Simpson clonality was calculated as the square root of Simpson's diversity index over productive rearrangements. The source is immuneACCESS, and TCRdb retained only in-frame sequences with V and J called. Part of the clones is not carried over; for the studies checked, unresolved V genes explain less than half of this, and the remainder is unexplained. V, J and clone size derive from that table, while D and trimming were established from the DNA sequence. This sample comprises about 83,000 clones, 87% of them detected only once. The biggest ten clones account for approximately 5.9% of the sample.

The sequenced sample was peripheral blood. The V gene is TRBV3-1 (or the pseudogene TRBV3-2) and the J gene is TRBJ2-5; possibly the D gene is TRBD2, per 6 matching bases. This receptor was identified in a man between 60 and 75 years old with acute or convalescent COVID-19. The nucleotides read TGTGCCAGCAGCCAAGGCGGGGTAGGAGAGACCCAGTACTTC. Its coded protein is CASSQGGVGETQYF.